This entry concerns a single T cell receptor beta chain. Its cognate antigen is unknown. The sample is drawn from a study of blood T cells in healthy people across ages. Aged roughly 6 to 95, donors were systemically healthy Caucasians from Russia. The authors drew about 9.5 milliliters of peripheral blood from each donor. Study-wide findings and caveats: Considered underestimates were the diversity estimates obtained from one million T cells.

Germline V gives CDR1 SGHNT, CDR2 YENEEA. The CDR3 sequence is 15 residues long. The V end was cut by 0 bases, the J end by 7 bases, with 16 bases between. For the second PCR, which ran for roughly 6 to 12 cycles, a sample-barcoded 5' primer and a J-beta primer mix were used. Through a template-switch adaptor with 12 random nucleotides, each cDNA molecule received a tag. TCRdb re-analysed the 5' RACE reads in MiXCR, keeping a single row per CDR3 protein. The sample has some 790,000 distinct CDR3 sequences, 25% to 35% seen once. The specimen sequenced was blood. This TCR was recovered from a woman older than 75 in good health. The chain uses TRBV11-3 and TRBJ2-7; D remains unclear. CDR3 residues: CASSLDHGKGREQYF. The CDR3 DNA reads TGTGCCAGCAGCTTAGATCACGGAAAGGGTCGGGAGCAGTACTTC.